Shown below are 9 T cell receptor beta chains from a single sample sequenced in a study of cytomegalovirus exposure and HLA in healthy donors. TCRdb's table, derived via immunoSEQ multiplex PCR, lists solely in-frame clones and lacks some. Among 130,000 or so clones listed, approximately 89% were seen once. The specimen sequenced was PBMCs. All receptors derive from a young woman in good health and CMV-seropositive.

The chain is built from TRBV6-1 and TRBJ1-1; the D gene is possibly TRBD1 (5 bases). This CDR3 is built from 14 residues. V lost 2 bases and J 3 bases, leaving 10 bases between the germline ends. Germline-derived CDR1 and CDR2 are MNHNS and SASEGT. This CDR3 reads CASSELRGDTEAFF. The CDR3 nucleotides are TGTGCCAGCAGTGAACTTAGGGGCGACACTGAAGCTTTCTTT.

A remark on this clone: Different DNA sequences within this sample yield the same CDR3. This rearrangement joins TRBV7-9 to TRBJ2-3; 7 positions agree with TRBD2. The CDR3 spans 15 residues. Germline V lookup: CDR1 SEHNR, CDR2 FQNEAQ (reference sequence). The trim removed 2 bases at V and 0 bases at J, leaving 2 bases unmatched. DNA of the CDR3: TGTGCCAGCAGCTTATTGGGGGGGAGCACAGATACGCAGTATTTT. Translated: CASSLLGGSTDTQYF.

The V and J genes are TRBV28 and TRBJ1-5; D unclear. The CDR3 is 15 amino acids. Germline V CDR1 and CDR2: MDHEN, SYDVKM. Trimming left V 7 bases short and J 2 bases short, with 15 bases between. This chain's CDR3 is CASTLIQSGNQPQHF. CDR3 bases: TGTGCCAGCACCCTTATACAGTCGGGCAATCAGCCCCAGCATTTT.

This clone appeared a few times. This sequence joins TRBV5-4 and TRBJ1-2; the match to TRBD1 covers 9 bases. Trimming cost V 6 bases and J 6 bases; bases outside gene matches: 12. The CDR3 contains 15 residues. Germline V gene sequence: CDR1 SGHNT, CDR2 YYREEE (reference sequence). CDR3 coding DNA: TGTGCCAGCACCAATTCACAGGGGGCTACCAATGGCTACACCTTC. This encodes CASTNSQGATNGYTF.

V gene TRBV5-5 combines with J gene TRBJ2-7; 10 bases are a match to TRBD1. CDR3 length: 17 residues. V lost 2 bases, J lost 2 bases, and 10 bases stayed unmatched. From germline, CDR1 is SGHKS and CDR2 YYEKEE (reference sequence). This chain's CDR3 is CASSFFGGTGDAYEQYF. In DNA, the CDR3 is TGTGCCAGCAGCTTCTTCGGGGGGACAGGGGACGCCTACGAGCAGTACTTC.

This chain uses TRBV27 with TRBJ1-4; D is possibly TRBD1 (6 bases). The CDR3 spans 14 residues. CDR1 MNHEY and CDR2 SMNVEV come from the germline V gene (reference sequence). Trimming left V 2 bases short and J 5 bases short, with 9 bases between. The CDR3 nucleotides are TGTGCCAGCAGTTTAACAGGGTTAAATGAAAAACTGTTTTTT. Its translation: CASSLTGLNEKLFF.

This chain uses TRBV7-3 with TRBJ2-5; 7 bases line up with TRBD2. V was clipped by 1 base and J by 5 bases; unmatched bases: 4. Germline lookup yields CDR1 SGHTA and CDR2 FQGTGA. This CDR3 is 14 amino acids long. This CDR3 reads CASSLMGGSETQYF. CDR3 coding DNA: TGTGCCAGCAGCTTAATGGGGGGGTCGGAGACCCAGTACTTC. Supplemented by reference TRBV7-3 and TRBJ2-5, the full variable domain reads GAGVSQTPSNKVTEKGKYVELRCDPISGHTALYWYRQSLGQGPEFLIYFQGTGAADDSGLPNDRFFAVRPEGSVSTLKIQRTERGDSAVYLCASSLMGGSETQYFGPGTRLLVL.

The chain carries TRBV19 and TRBJ1-5; 7 nucleotides agree with TRBD1. Germline V gives CDR1 LNHDA, CDR2 SQIVND (reference sequence). V lost 8 bases and J lost 2; bases outside the gene matches: 6. CDR3 length equals 14 residues. The CDR3 DNA reads as TGTGCCAGTGGGAGACAGGGAGGCAATCAGCCCCAGCATTTT. Residues: CASGRQGGNQPQHF.

The chain is built from TRBV7-2 and TRBJ2-3, with 9 bases identical to TRBD2. CDR1 is SGHTA, CDR2 FQGNSA, per germline. This CDR3 has 15 amino acids. V lost 1 base and J lost 4; bases outside the gene matches: 3. For the CDR3, the DNA is TGTGCCAGCAGCTTAGGCGGGGGGGCGGCAGATACGCAGTATTTT. Protein product: CASSLGGGAADTQYF.